These 24 T cell receptor beta chains share one sample of origin, sequenced in a study of CD8 T cells in Susac syndrome. RNA in amounts of about 0.45 to 1 ug was reverse transcribed with random hexamers. In TCRdb, the immunoSEQ multiplex PCR reads were re-called with MiXCR into one record per CDR3 protein. The data contain 70,000 to 75,000 distinct CDR3 sequences, 93% of them singletons. The sequencing sample was made of CD4+ T cells from PBMCs. The receptors stem from a human donor with Susac syndrome.

The V gene is TRBV28, the J gene TRBJ2-7; 8 nucleotides match TRBD1. This CDR3 comprises 14 residues. V trimming: 6 bases; J trimming: 2 bases; junction bases outside the gene matches: 6. CDR1 MDHEN and CDR2 SYDVKM come from the germline V gene. The CDR3 DNA reads TGTGCCAGCAGCCTGGACAGGGTAACCTACGAGCAGTACTTC. Residues: CASSLDRVTYEQYF.

The chain carries TRBV28 and TRBJ1-3; TRBD1 aligns across 7 bases. Trimming cost V 6 bases and J 0 bases; bases outside gene matches: 2. Germline-derived CDR1 and CDR2 are MDHEN and SYDVKM. This CDR3 region has 14 residues. Written as DNA, the CDR3 is TGTGCCAGCAGGACAGGGCACTCTGGAAACACCATATATTTT. Protein: CASRTGHSGNTIYF.

This rearrangement joins TRBV29-1 to TRBJ2-1; D is perhaps TRBD1 (5 bases). Trimming took 7 bases from V and 2 from J, leaving 18 bases between them. CDR1 is SQVTM and CDR2 is ANQGSEA in the germline V gene. The length of the CDR3 is 15 residues. CDR3 sequence reads: CSAKRQGTTYNEQFF. CDR3 DNA: TGCAGCGCCAAAAGGCAGGGAACCACCTACAATGAGCAGTTCTTC.

The V call is TRBV9, the J call TRBJ2-2; D ambiguous. The CDR3 runs to 17 residues. Per the germline V gene, CDR1 is SGDLS and CDR2 is YYNGEE. Trimming removed 5 bases from V and 1 base from J, with 18 bases in between. CDR3 sequence: CASRSAILQRNTGELFF. CDR3 sequence (DNA): TGTGCCAGCAGGTCCGCCATACTACAGAGGAACACCGGGGAGCTGTTTTTT.

This chain connects TRBV6-1 to TRBJ2-7; 8 bases are shared with TRBD1. J gave up 4 bases and V 8 bases, and 19 bases lay outside the gene matches. This CDR3 spans 17 amino acids. Germline lookup yields CDR1 MNHNS and CDR2 SASEGT. The CDR3 DNA follows: TGTGCCAGCTCCCCCCAGGACAGGGCCAAAAAGAGGTACGAGCAGTACTTC. It is translated as CASSPQDRAKKRYEQYF.

This chain connects TRBV28 to TRBJ2-1, with TRBD1 matching over 9 bases. The germline gives CDR1 MDHEN, CDR2 SYDVKM. Trimming cost V 5 bases and J 0 bases; bases outside gene matches: 8. The CDR3 covers 17 residues. The CDR3 is CASSPRGQGSSYNEQFF. The CDR3 DNA is TGTGCCAGCAGTCCGAGGGGACAGGGCAGCTCCTACAATGAGCAGTTCTTC.

J is TRBJ1-2 and V is TRBV30; D is perhaps TRBD1 (5 bases). The ends were cut back, 4 bases at V and 8 bases at J, with 20 bases in the middle. This CDR3 is 14 amino acids long. Germline V gene data show CDR1 as GTSNPN and CDR2 as SVGIG (reference sequence). This CDR3 is CAWTSSGAGKGYTF. DNA of the CDR3: TGTGCCTGGACCTCATCCGGGGCAGGGAAGGGCTACACCTTC.

The gene calls are TRBV28 and TRBJ2-3; 8 bases match TRBD1. Germline loops: CDR1 MDHEN, CDR2 SYDVKM. The trim removed 11 bases at V and 6 bases at J, leaving 10 bases unmatched. This CDR3 is 13 amino acids long. The CDR3 DNA sequence: TGTGCCGTACAGTCAGGGGGCGCGGATACGCAGTATTTT. Protein: CAVQSGGADTQYF.

The gene calls are TRBV21-1 and TRBJ2-7; no check of the table's D call, TRBD1, against the DNA was made. TRBV21-1 is recorded as a pseudogene. The CDR3 spans 15 residues. The CDR3 here is CAKEPQGEVSYEQYF. CDR3 nucleotides: TGTGCCAAAGAACCACAGGGAGAAGTTTCCTACGAGCAGTACTTC.

The J gene is TRBJ1-6, the V gene TRBV20-1, with a tentative D call TRBD1 (5 bases). Per the germline V gene, CDR1 is DFQATT and CDR2 is SNEGSKA (reference sequence). V was trimmed by 3 bases and J by 10 bases, leaving 19 bases between them. The CDR3 length is 15 residues. The CDR3 nucleotides read TGCAGTGCTAGTACGGGGGACCGTGATACCTCACCCCTCCACTTT. Amino acid sequence: CSASTGDRDTSPLHF.

V is TRBV20-1 and J is TRBJ1-6, with D unresolved. Germline V lookup: CDR1 DFQATT, CDR2 SNEGSKA (reference sequence). The V end was cut by 3 bases, the J end by 5 bases, with 14 bases between. The CDR3 extends over 15 amino acids. CDR3 bases: TGCAGTGCTAGTCTCTTTCAGCGGAATAATTCACCCCTCCACTTT. It encodes CSASLFQRNNSPLHF.

The J gene is TRBJ1-2, the V gene TRBV28; weak D call: TRBD1 (5 bases). This CDR3 contains 14 residues. Trimming removed 3 bases at V and 4 bases at J, with 12 bases between. In germline, CDR1 is MDHEN, CDR2 SYDVKM. CDR3 residues: CASSFRGGAYGYTF. The CDR3 nucleotides are TGTGCCAGCAGTTTTCGTGGTGGGGCCTATGGCTACACCTTC.

The V gene is TRBV11-3, the J gene TRBJ2-7, with D unresolved. The CDR3 has 14 residues. From germline, CDR1 is SGHNT and CDR2 YENEEA. Trimming took 1 base from V and 0 from J, leaving 7 bases between them. CDR3 sequence (DNA): TGTGCCAGCAGCTTAGTAGCCGGCTCCTACGAGCAGTACTTC. Residues: CASSLVAGSYEQYF.

The V call is TRBV6-5, the J call TRBJ1-6; D not certain. Germline lookup yields CDR1 MNHEY and CDR2 SVGAGI. The CDR3 covers 15 residues. V shed 2 bases and J shed 11 bases, with 16 bases lying between them. The CDR3 coding sequence is TGTGCCAGCAGTTACAATGGCCAATCAAGGGCACCCCTCCACTTT. It yields the protein CASSYNGQSRAPLHF.

In this sample, this clonotype turned up once. The CDR3 sequence is CASSLAGLAGNNEQFF. The CDR3 DNA reads TGTGCCAGCAGCTTAGCGGGACTAGCGGGGAACAATGAGCAGTTCTTC. This rearrangement joins TRBV7-6 to TRBJ2-1; 13 positions agree with TRBD2. The CDR3 totals 16 residues. Trimming at V came to 0 bases and at J to 5 bases, leaving 1 base not matched to a gene. Germline V gene data show CDR1 as SGHVS and CDR2 as FNYEAQ.

The chain carries TRBV20-1 and TRBJ1-4; D uncertain. The V end was cut by 6 bases, the J end by 0 bases, with 8 bases between. Germline CDR1 is DFQATT and CDR2 is SNEGSKA (reference sequence). The CDR3 sequence is 13 residues long. The CDR3 loop is CSARESTNEKLFF. In DNA form, the CDR3 reads TGCAGTGCCCGGGAGTCAACTAATGAAAAACTGTTTTTT.

The V call is TRBV3-1, the J call TRBJ2-7, with D perhaps being TRBD1 or TRBD2 (6 bases each). Germline V gene data show CDR1 as LGHDT and CDR2 as YNNKEL (reference sequence). The CDR3 extends over 17 amino acids. V was pared by 3 bases and J by 0 bases, with 18 bases between. CDR3 in DNA: TGTGCCAGCAGCCAGAGGATGGGGGGCGACAGCTCCTACGAGCAGTACTTC. Amino acids: CASSQRMGGDSSYEQYF.

This chain uses TRBV6-2 or TRBV6-3 with TRBJ2-7; 9 bases fit TRBD1. The CDR3 length is 14 residues. Germline values: CDR1 MNHEY, CDR2 SVGEGT. Trimming removed 4 bases from V and 3 bases from J; junction bases left unmatched: 4. The DNA for the CDR3 is TGTGCCAGCAGTTTAGAGGGACAGGGCTACGAGCAGTACTTC. This gives the protein CASSLEGQGYEQYF.

The gene calls are TRBV27 and TRBJ1-6; the match to TRBD1 covers 8 bases. The CDR3 contains 17 residues. Losses at the gene ends were 5 bases for V and 1 base for J; bases not matched to a gene: 7. Germline V gives CDR1 MNHEY, CDR2 SMNVEV (reference sequence). The CDR3 nucleotides are TGTGCCAGCAGTATCAGGACAGGGAGGTCCTATAATTCACCCCTCCACTTT. Residues: CASSIRTGRSYNSPLHF.

The V and J genes are TRBV7-2 and TRBJ2-3; D is unclear. Germline CDR1 SGHTA, CDR2 FQGNSA. The germline V and J ends were trimmed by 5 bases and 0 bases, with 9 bases remaining between them. The CDR3 has 14 amino acids. CDR3 loop: CASSHRASTDTQYF. The CDR3 nucleotides are TGTGCCAGCAGCCACCGGGCTAGCACAGATACGCAGTATTTT. Together with reference TRBV7-2 and TRBJ2-3, the CDR3 gives the full variable domain: GAGVSQSPSNKVTEKGKDVELRCDPISGHTALYWYRQSLGQGLEFLIYFQGNSAPDKSGLPSDRFSAERTGGSVSTLTIQRTQQEDSAVYLCASSHRASTDTQYFGPGTRLTVL.

The chain uses TRBV7-9 and TRBJ2-4; a weak D match, TRBD2 (6 bases). V was shortened by 1 base and J by 3 bases, with 16 bases between the two germline ends. The CDR3 is 17 amino acids. CDR1 and CDR2 from the germline V gene are SEHNR and FQNEAQ (reference sequence). The CDR3 nucleotides are TGTGCCAGCAGCTTAGAGGGACTGGCTTCGGGCAAAAACATTCAGTACTTC. The encoded protein is CASSLEGLASGKNIQYF. The full variable domain, rest sourced from reference TRBV7-9 and TRBJ2-4, is DTGVSQNPRHKITKRGQNVTFRCDPISEHNRLYWYRQTLGQGPEFLTYFQNEAQLEKSRLLSDRFSAERPKGSFSTLEIQRTEQGDSAMYLCASSLEGLASGKNIQYFGAGTRLSVL.

This clonotype was found a few times. The V gene is TRBV7-2, the J gene TRBJ2-3; no clear D gene. Germline CDR1 SGHTA, CDR2 FQGNSA. V lost 3 bases and J 4 bases, leaving 2 bases between the germline ends. The CDR3 length is 11 residues. The CDR3 nucleotides are TGTGCCAGCAGCTTCTCAGATACGCAGTATTTT. The encoded protein is CASSFSDTQYF.

The chain combines TRBV7-3 with TRBJ2-3; 7 nucleotides match TRBD2. Germline CDR1 reads SGHTA; CDR2 reads FQGTGA. Trimming took 2 bases from V and 1 from J; bases not matched to a gene: 3. The CDR3 contains 15 residues. The CDR3 is CASSLWAGGTDTQYF. CDR3 DNA: TGTGCCAGCAGCTTATGGGCGGGGGGCACAGATACGCAGTATTTT.

The J gene is TRBJ2-1, the V gene TRBV7-2, with TRBD1 matching over 8 bases. CDR3 length: 15 residues. Germline V lookup: CDR1 SGHTA, CDR2 FQGNSA. The V and J ends lost 6 bases and 4 bases, in that order; junction bases with no gene match: 8. As DNA, the CDR3 is TGTGCCAGCAGTTCCGGGACAGGACTTTACAATGAGCAGTTCTTC. As protein: CASSSGTGLYNEQFF.